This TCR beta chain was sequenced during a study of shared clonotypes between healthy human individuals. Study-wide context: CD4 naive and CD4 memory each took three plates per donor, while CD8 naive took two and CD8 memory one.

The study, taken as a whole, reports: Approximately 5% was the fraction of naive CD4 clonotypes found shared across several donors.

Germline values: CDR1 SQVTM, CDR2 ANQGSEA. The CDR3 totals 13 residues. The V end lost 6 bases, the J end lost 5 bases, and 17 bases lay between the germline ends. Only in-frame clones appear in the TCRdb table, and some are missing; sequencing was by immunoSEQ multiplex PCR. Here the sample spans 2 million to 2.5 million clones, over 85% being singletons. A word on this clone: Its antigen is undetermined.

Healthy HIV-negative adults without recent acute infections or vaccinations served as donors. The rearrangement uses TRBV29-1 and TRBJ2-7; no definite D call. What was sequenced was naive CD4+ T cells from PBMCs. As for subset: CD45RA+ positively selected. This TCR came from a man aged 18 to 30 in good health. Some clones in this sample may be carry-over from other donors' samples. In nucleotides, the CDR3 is TGCAGCGTAACCCCTGTACCCTTGGACGAGCAGTACTTC. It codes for CSVTPVPLDEQYF.